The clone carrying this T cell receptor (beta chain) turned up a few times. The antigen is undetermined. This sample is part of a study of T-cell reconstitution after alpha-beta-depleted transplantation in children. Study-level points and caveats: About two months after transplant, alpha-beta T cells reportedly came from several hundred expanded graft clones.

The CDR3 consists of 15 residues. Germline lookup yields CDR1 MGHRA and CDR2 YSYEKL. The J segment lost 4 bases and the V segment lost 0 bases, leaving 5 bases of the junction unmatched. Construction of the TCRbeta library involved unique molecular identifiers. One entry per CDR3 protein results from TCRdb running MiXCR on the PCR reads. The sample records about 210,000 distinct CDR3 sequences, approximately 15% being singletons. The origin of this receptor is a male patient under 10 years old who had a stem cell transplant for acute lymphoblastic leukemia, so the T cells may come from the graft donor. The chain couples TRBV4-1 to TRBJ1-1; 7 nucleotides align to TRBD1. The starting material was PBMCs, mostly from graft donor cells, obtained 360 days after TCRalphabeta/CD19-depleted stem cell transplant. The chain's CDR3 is CASSQDAQGGTEAFF. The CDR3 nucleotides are TGCGCCAGCAGCCAAGATGCCCAGGGGGGCACTGAAGCTTTCTTT.